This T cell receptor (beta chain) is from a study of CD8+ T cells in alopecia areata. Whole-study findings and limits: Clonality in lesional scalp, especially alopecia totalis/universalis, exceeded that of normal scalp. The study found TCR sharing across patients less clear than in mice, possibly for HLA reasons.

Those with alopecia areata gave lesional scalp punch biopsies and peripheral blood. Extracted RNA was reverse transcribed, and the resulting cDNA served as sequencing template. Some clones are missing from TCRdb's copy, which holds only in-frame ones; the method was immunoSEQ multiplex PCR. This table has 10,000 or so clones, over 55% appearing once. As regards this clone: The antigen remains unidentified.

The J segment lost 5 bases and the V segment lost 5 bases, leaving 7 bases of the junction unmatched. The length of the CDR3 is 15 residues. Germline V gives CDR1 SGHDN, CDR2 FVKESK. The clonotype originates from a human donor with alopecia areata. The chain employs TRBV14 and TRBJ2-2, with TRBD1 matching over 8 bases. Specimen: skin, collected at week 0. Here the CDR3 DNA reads TGTGCCAGCAGCGCGCGGACAGGGAGGACCGGGGAGCTGTTTTTT. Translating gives CASSARTGRTGELFF.